This T cell receptor (beta chain) was identified during a study of T cells after yellow fever vaccination. Whole-study context: For low cell numbers, libraries were made with SMART-Seq v4 Ultra Low Input.

This CDR3 is 13 amino acids long. Per germline, CDR1 SEHNR and CDR2 FQNEAQ (reference sequence). The V end lost 7 bases, the J end lost 3 bases, and 10 bases lay between the germline ends. TCRdb reprocessed the 5' RACE reads via MiXCR and lists one record per CDR3 protein. Among a few hundred thousand distinct CDR3 sequences listed, around 17% were seen once. Study outcomes and limitations: The secondary response showed a weaker magnitude and a faster peak, day 5 versus 15. The appearance of a small share of clonotypes in both CD4 and CD8 compartments was observed.

This clonotype was counted only a few times. The antigen remains undetermined. This receptor was obtained from a man aged 18 to 35 who received the YFV17D yellow fever vaccine. The V call is TRBV7-9, the J call TRBJ2-1, with a tentative D call TRBD2 (6 bases). This specimen was PBMCs, taken roughly 5 days after the first yellow fever vaccination. The CDR3 spells CASIGGVYNEQFF. CDR3 DNA sequence: TGTGCCAGCATTGGAGGGGTCTACAATGAGCAGTTCTTC.